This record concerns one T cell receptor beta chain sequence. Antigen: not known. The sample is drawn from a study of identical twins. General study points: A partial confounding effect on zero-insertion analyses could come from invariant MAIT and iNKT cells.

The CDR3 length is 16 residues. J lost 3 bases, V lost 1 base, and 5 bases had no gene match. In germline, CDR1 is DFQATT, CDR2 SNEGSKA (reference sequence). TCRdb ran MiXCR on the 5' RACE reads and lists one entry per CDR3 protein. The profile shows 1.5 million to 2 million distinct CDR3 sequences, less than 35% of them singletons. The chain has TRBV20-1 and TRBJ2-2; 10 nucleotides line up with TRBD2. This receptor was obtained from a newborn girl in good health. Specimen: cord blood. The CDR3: CSARGTSGGDTGELFF. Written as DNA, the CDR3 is TGCAGTGCTAGAGGGACTAGCGGCGGGGACACCGGGGAGCTGTTTTTT.